This T cell receptor (beta chain) was sequenced in a study of CD8+CD57+ T cells in acquired aplastic anemia. This clonotype was recorded many times. Genomic DNA provided the template from which TCR beta VDJ and CDR3 profiles were obtained. TCRdb itself ran the reads through MiXCR, one entry per CDR3 protein. The sample yields a few hundred thousand distinct CDR3 sequences, around a third seen once. Only patients with CD8+CD57+ cell expansion on flow cytometry were chosen for sequencing. The CDR3 totals 15 residues. With 4 bases clipped from V and 4 bases from J, the junction kept 6 bases outside the gene matches. CDR1 and CDR2 from the germline V gene are LGHNA and YNFKEQ.

The V gene is TRBV4-2, the J gene TRBJ2-7, with 11 bases identical to TRBD2. The sample consisted of sorted CD4+, CD8+, or CD8+CD57+ T cells (not recorded which) from PBMCs. The clonotype was recovered from a human donor with aplastic anemia. CDR3 in amino acids: CASSPTSGGAYEQYF. DNA of the CDR3: TGTGCCAGCAGCCCTACTAGCGGGGGAGCATACGAGCAGTACTTC.